The 3 T cell receptor beta chains given below trace back to one sample, sequenced in a study of blood T cell repertoires in COVID-19. Libraries were prepared by immunoSEQ multiplex PCR; TCRdb keeps only in-frame clonotypes and omits some of them. The repertoire holds 200,000 to 300,000 clones, with less than 90% as singletons. The specimen was peripheral blood. The receptors here all came from a man between 60 and 70 years old with acute or convalescent COVID-19.

This clone has only a few counts. The V call is TRBV19, the J call TRBJ2-7; 8 bases agree with TRBD1. This CDR3 region has 14 residues. After removal of 5 bases from V and 1 base from J, the junction contained 4 bases not matched to a gene. Germline CDR1 reads LNHDA; CDR2 reads SQIVND (reference sequence). The CDR3 region is CASSDRGGSYEQYF. CDR3 DNA: TGTGCCAGTAGTGACAGGGGTGGGTCCTACGAGCAGTACTTC.

This chain connects TRBV29-1 to TRBJ2-3; TRBD2 might be the D (5 bases). This CDR3 spans 14 amino acids. Between the trimmed V and J ends, which lost 7 bases and 0 bases, there was a span of 14 bases. Germline loops: CDR1 SQVTM, CDR2 ANQGSEA. CDR3 amino acids: CSAPPGGSTDTQYF. Written as DNA, the CDR3 is TGCAGCGCCCCTCCCGGCGGGAGCACAGATACGCAGTATTTT.

The V call is TRBV4-2, the J call TRBJ1-2, with 8 nucleotides matching TRBD1. Germline CDR1 LGHNA, CDR2 YNFKEQ. J gave up 3 bases and V 1 base, and 4 bases lay outside the gene matches. The CDR3 totals 15 residues. CDR3: CASSQGGQADYGYTF. The CDR3 nucleotides read TGTGCCAGCAGCCAAGGGGGACAGGCCGACTATGGCTACACCTTC.